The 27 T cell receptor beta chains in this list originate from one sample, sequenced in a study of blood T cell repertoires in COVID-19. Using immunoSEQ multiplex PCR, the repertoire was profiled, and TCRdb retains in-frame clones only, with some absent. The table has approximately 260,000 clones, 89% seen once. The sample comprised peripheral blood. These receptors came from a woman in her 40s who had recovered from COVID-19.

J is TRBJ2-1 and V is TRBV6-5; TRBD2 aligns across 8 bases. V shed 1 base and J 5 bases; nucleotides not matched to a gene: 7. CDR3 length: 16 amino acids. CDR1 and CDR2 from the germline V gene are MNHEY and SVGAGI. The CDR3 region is CASSYWTGGPHNEQFF. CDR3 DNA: TGTGCCAGCAGTTACTGGACGGGGGGGCCCCACAATGAGCAGTTCTTC.

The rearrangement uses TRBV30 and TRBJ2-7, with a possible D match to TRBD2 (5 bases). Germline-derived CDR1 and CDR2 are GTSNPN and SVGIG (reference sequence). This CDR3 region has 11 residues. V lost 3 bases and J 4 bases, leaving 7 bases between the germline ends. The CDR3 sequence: CAWSTGYEQYF. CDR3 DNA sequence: TGTGCCTGGAGCACGGGGTACGAGCAGTACTTC.

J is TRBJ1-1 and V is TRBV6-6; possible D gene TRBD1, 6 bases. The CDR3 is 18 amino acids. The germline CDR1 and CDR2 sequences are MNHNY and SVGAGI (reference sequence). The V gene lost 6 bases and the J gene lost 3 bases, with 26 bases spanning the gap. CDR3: CASSRRVGGPGGDTEAFF. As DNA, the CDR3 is TGTGCCAGCAGCCGAAGAGTCGGGGGGCCTGGGGGGGACACTGAAGCTTTCTTT.

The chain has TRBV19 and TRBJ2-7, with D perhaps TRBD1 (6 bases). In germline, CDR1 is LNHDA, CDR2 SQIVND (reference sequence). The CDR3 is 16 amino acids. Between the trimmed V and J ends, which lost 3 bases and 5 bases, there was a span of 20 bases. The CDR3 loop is CASSMGAPGDVHEQYF. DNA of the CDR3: TGTGCCAGTAGTATGGGGGCCCCAGGGGATGTACACGAGCAGTACTTC.

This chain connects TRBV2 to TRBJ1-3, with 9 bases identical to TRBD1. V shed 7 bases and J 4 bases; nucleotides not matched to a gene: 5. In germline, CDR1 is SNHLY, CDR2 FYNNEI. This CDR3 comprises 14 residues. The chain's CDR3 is CASIRGQGGNTIYF. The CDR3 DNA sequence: TGTGCCAGCATTAGGGGACAGGGAGGAAACACCATATATTTT. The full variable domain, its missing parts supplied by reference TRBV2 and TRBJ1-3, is EPEVTQTPSHQVTQMGQEVILRCVPISNHLYFYWYRQILGQKVEFLVSFYNNEISEKSEIFDDQFSVERPDGSNFTLKIRSTKLEDSAMYFCASIRGQGGNTIYFGEGSWLTVV.

The CDR3 is CASSTDTGGRNTEAFF. The DNA for the CDR3 is TGTGCCAGCAGCACCGACACCGGAGGACGGAACACTGAAGCTTTCTTT. The chain has TRBV7-8 and TRBJ1-1, with D hard to call. Trimming removed 5 bases at V and 1 base at J, with 17 bases between. The CDR3 loop spans 16 amino acids. Germline CDR1 is SGHVS and CDR2 is FQNEAQ.

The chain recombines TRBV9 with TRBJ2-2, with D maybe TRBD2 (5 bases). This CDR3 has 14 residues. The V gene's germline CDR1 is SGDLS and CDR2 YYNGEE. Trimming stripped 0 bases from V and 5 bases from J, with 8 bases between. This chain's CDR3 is CASSVEPGTGELFF. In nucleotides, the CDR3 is TGTGCCAGCAGCGTAGAACCGGGGACCGGGGAGCTGTTTTTT. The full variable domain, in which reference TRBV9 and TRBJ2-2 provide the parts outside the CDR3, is DSGVTQTPKHLITATGQRVTLRCSPRSGDLSVYWYQQSLDQGLQFLIQYYNGEERAKGNILERFSAQQFPDLHSELNLSSLELGDSALYFCASSVEPGTGELFFGEGSRLTVL.

The CDR3 DNA reads as TGTGCCAGCAAATCGGGAAACACCATATATTTT. This gives the protein CASKSGNTIYF. V gene TRBV11-3 combines with J gene TRBJ1-3; D gene uncertain. This CDR3 comprises 11 residues. Germline assignment: CDR1 SGHNT and CDR2 YENEEA. V was trimmed by 7 bases and J by 4 bases, leaving 5 bases between them.

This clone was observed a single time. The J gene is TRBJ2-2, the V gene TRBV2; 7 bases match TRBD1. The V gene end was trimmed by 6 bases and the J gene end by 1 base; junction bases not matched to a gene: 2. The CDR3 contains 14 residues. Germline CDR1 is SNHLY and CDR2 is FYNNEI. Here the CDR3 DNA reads TGTGCCAGCAGAAGGACAGGGAACACCGGGGAGCTGTTTTTT. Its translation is CASRRTGNTGELFF.

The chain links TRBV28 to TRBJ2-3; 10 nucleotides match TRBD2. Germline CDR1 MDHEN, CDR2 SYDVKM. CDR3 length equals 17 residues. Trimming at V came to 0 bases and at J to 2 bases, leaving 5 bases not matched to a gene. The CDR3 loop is CASSLWMTSGFTDTQYF. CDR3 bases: TGTGCCAGCAGTTTATGGATGACTAGCGGGTTCACAGATACGCAGTATTTT.

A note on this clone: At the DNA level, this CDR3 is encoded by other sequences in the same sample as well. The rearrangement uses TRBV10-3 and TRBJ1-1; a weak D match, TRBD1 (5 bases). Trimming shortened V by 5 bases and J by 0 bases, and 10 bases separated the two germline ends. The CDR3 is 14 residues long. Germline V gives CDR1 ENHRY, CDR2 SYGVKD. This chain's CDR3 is CAISSGGMNTEAFF. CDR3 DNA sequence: TGTGCCATCAGTAGTGGGGGGATGAACACTGAAGCTTTCTTT.

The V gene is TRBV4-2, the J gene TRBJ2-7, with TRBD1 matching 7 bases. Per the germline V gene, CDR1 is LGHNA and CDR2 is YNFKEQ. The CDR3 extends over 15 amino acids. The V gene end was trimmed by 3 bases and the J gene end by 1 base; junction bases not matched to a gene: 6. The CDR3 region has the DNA TGTGCCAGCAGCCAGAACCGGGACAGTTCCTACGAGCAGTACTTC. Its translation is CASSQNRDSSYEQYF.

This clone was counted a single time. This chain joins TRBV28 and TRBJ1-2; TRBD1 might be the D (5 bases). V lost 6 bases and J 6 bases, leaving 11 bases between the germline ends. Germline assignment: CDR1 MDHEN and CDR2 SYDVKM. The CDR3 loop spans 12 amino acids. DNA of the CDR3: TGTGCCAGCAGCCACCCGGGGGATGGCTACACCTTC. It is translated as CASSHPGDGYTF.

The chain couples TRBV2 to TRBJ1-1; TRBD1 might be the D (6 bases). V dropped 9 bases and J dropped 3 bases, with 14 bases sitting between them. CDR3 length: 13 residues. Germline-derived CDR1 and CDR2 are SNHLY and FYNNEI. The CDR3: CAREGGGYTEAFF. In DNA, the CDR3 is TGTGCCAGGGAGGGGGGGGGCTACACTGAAGCTTTCTTT.

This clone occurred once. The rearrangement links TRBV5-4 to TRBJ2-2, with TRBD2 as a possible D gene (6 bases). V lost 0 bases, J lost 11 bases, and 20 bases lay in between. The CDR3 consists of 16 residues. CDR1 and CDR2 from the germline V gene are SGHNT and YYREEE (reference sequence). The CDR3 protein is CASSLAEPWRESELFF. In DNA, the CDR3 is TGTGCCAGCAGCTTGGCGGAACCTTGGAGGGAATCTGAGCTGTTTTTT.

The CDR3 nucleotides are TGTGCCAGCAGTGGGCTACGGGGGGAACAAGAGACCCAGTACTTC. Its protein product is CASSGLRGEQETQYF. The chain links TRBV2 to TRBJ2-5, with 7 bases lining up with TRBD2. From germline, CDR1 is SNHLY and CDR2 FYNNEI. The CDR3 length is 15 residues. V was pared by 4 bases and J by 2 bases, with 7 bases of the junction left unmatched.

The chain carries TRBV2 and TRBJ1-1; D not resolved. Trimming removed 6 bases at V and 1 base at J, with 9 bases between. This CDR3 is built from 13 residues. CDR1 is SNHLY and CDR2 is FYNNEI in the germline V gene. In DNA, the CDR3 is TGTGCCAGCAGCCAACAGAGGAACACTGAAGCTTTCTTT. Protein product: CASSQQRNTEAFF.

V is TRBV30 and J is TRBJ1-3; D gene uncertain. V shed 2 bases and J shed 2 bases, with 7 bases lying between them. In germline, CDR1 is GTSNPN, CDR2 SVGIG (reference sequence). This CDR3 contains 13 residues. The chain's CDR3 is CAWSLSTGNTIYF. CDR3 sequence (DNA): TGTGCCTGGAGTCTCTCTACTGGAAACACCATATATTTT.

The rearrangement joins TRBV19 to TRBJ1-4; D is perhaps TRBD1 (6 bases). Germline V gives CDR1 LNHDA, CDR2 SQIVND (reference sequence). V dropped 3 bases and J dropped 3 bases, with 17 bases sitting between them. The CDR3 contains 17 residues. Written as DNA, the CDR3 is TGTGCCAGTAGTATGTTCTTTCGGACAGCCTCTAATGAAAAACTGTTTTTT. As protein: CASSMFFRTASNEKLFF.

The CDR3 here is CASSPARAGTEAFF. The CDR3 DNA is TGTGCCAGCTCACCAGCTAGGGCGGGAACTGAAGCTTTCTTT. The J gene is TRBJ1-1, the V gene TRBV18; D unclear. The germline V gene encodes CDR1 KGHSH and CDR2 LQKENI. V lost 2 bases and J lost 5, with 12 bases in between. The CDR3 runs to 14 residues.

Here the CDR3 DNA reads TGTGCCTGGCTTAGCCGCAACACCGGGGAGCTGTTTTTT. This gives the protein CAWLSRNTGELFF. This chain links TRBV30 with TRBJ2-2, with no clear D. The CDR3 totals 13 residues. Trimming removed 5 bases from V and 2 bases from J, with 9 bases in between. CDR1 is GTSNPN and CDR2 is SVGIG in the germline V gene (reference sequence).

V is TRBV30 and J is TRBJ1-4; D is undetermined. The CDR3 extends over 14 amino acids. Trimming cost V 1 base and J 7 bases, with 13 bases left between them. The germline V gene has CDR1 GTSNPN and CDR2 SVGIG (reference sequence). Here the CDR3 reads CAWSAAQTGEKLFF. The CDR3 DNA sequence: TGTGCCTGGAGTGCCGCCCAGACGGGTGAAAAACTGTTTTTT.

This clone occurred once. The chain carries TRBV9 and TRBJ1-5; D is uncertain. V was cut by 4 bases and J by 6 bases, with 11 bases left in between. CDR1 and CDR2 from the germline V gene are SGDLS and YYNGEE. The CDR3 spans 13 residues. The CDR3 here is CASSPYGGQPQHF. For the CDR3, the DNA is TGTGCCAGCAGCCCTTACGGTGGTCAGCCCCAGCATTTT. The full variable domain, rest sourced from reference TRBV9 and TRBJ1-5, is DSGVTQTPKHLITATGQRVTLRCSPRSGDLSVYWYQQSLDQGLQFLIQYYNGEERAKGNILERFSAQQFPDLHSELNLSSLELGDSALYFCASSPYGGQPQHFGDGTRLSIL.

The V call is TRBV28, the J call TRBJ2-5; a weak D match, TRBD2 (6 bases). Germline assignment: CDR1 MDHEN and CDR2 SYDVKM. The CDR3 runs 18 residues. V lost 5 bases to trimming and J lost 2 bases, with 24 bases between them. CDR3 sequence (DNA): TGTGCCAGCAGTCCATACCAACTATTAGCGGTGATTCAAGAGACCCAGTACTTC. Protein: CASSPYQLLAVIQETQYF.

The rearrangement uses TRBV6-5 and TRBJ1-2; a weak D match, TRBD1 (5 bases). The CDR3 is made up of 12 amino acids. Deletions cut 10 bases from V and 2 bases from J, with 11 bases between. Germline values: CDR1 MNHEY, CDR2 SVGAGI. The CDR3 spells CATRQGNYGYTF. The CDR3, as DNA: TGTGCCACTCGGCAGGGCAACTATGGCTACACCTTC.

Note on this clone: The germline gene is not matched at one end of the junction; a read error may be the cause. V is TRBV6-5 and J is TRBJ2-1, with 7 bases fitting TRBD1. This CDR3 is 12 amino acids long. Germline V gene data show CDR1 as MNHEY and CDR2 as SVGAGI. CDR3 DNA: TGTGCCGGCAGCTACAGGGGCGATGAGCAGTTCTTC. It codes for CAGSYRGDEQFF.

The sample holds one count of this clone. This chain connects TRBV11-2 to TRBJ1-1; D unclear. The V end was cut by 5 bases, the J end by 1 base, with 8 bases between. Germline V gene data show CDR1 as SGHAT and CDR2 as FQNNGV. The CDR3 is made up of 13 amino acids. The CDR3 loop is CASSLAGNTEAFF. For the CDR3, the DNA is TGTGCCAGCAGCCTGGCGGGGAACACTGAAGCTTTCTTT.